Below, 24 T cell receptor beta chains from the same sample are listed, as sequenced in a study of spatial heterogeneity in lung cancer. TCRdb reprocessed the 5' RACE reads with MiXCR, giving one entry per CDR3 protein. The sample records some 35,000 distinct CDR3 sequences, about 7.6% being singletons. As to time point: blood at routine non-recurrence follow-up after resection. Sequences were derived from PBMCs, sampled at follow-up. The receptors were gathered from a male donor with early-stage non-small cell lung cancer.

This clonotype appeared many times. The V gene is TRBV3-1, the J gene TRBJ2-1; TRBD2 agrees at 11 bases. Germline V gene sequence: CDR1 LGHDT, CDR2 YNNKEL (reference sequence). V lost 4 bases and J lost 4; bases outside the gene matches: 3. The CDR3 is 15 amino acids. CDR3 nucleotide sequence: TGTGCCAGCAGCCCGCTAGCGGGGGGTTACAATGAGCAGTTCTTC. This sequence encodes CASSPLAGGYNEQFF.

This clonotype was observed many times. The chain carries TRBV13 and TRBJ1-5; no firm D call. This CDR3 has 13 residues. Trimming shortened V by 0 bases and J by 4 bases, and 4 bases separated the two germline ends. Germline CDR1 reads PRHDT; CDR2 reads FYEKMQ (reference sequence). DNA of the CDR3: TGTGCCAGCAGCTTAGGGACTAATCAGCCCCAGCATTTT. It codes for CASSLGTNQPQHF. Supplemented by reference TRBV13 and TRBJ1-5, the full variable domain reads AAGVIQSPRHLIKEKRETATLKCYPIPRHDTVYWYQQGPGQDPQFLISFYEKMQSDKGSIPDRFSAQQFSDYHSELNMSSLELGDSALYFCASSLGTNQPQHFGDGTRLSIL.

This clonotype was picked up many times. This rearrangement joins TRBV3-1 to TRBJ2-7, with D possibly called TRBD1 or TRBD2 (5 bases each). This CDR3 comprises 14 residues. The ends were cut back, 4 bases at V and 6 bases at J, with 16 bases in the middle. In germline, CDR1 is LGHDT, CDR2 YNNKEL (reference sequence). Here the CDR3 reads CASSPLTGPIEQYF. The CDR3 bases are TGTGCCAGCAGCCCCCTGACGGGACCGATCGAGCAGTACTTC.

This clonotype was seen repeatedly, ten times or more. The V gene is TRBV15, the J gene TRBJ1-1, with D maybe TRBD1 (6 bases). V shed 0 bases and J shed 4 bases, with 6 bases lying between them. Looked up from germline, CDR1 is LNHNV and CDR2 is YYDKDF (reference sequence). The CDR3 contains 13 residues. CDR3 sequence reads: CATSREGGTEAFF. CDR3 nucleotides: TGTGCCACCAGCAGAGAAGGGGGCACTGAAGCTTTCTTT.

This clonotype was seen at least ten times. The rearrangement links TRBV5-1 to TRBJ1-2, with TRBD1 identical over 9 bases. J gave up 8 bases and V 1 base, and 6 bases lay outside the gene matches. The CDR3 totals 14 residues. The germline V gene encodes CDR1 SGHRS and CDR2 YFSETQ. In nucleotides, the CDR3 is TGCGCCAGCAGCTTGTGGAACAGGGGGCGAGGCTACACCTTC. Residues: CASSLWNRGRGYTF.

This clonotype has a count of ten or more. This sequence joins TRBV20-1 and TRBJ1-4; TRBD1 is a possible D gene (5 bases). Trimming pared 2 bases from V and 3 bases from J, leaving 10 bases between. From germline, CDR1 is DFQATT and CDR2 SNEGSKA (reference sequence). CDR3 length equals 14 residues. The CDR3 DNA reads as TGCAGTGCTAGATCGGGGGGGTCTAATGAAAAACTGTTTTTT. This codes for CSARSGGSNEKLFF.

This clonotype was counted many times. The chain uses TRBV10-3 and TRBJ1-6; a weak D match, TRBD1 (6 bases). The CDR3 consists of 13 residues. V lost 10 bases and J lost 2, with 9 bases in between. Germline CDR1 is ENHRY and CDR2 is SYGVKD. CDR3 loop: CATRGTYNSPLHF. CDR3 in DNA: TGTGCCACCAGGGGTACCTATAATTCACCCCTCCACTTT.

This clonotype was detected many times. The chain links TRBV4-1 to TRBJ2-5; TRBD1 might be the D (6 bases). V was shortened by 2 bases and J by 1 base, with 14 bases between the two germline ends. CDR3 length: 16 amino acids. Germline V gene sequence: CDR1 MGHRA, CDR2 YSYEKL. CDR3 amino acids: CASSQQGRGLQETQYF. DNA of the CDR3: TGCGCCAGCAGCCAACAGGGCAGGGGTCTCCAAGAGACCCAGTACTTC.

This clonotype was observed at least ten times. This rearrangement joins TRBV20-1 to TRBJ1-6; D uncertain. V was trimmed by 6 bases and J by 7 bases, leaving 16 bases between them. This CDR3 region has 14 residues. CDR1 and CDR2 (germline): DFQATT, SNEGSKA (reference sequence). CDR3 protein: CSAPLTQDNSPLHF. The CDR3, as DNA: TGCAGTGCGCCCTTAACGCAGGACAATTCACCCCTCCACTTT.

This clonotype was detected many times. This rearrangement joins TRBV7-9 to TRBJ2-3; no clear D gene. The V and J ends lost 4 bases and 4 bases respectively, with 12 bases between them. The CDR3 contains 14 residues. Germline-derived CDR1 and CDR2 are SEHNR and FQNEAQ (reference sequence). The CDR3 sequence: CASSWGQSADTQYF. CDR3 DNA sequence: TGTGCCAGCAGCTGGGGTCAATCGGCAGATACGCAGTATTTT. The complete variable domain, with remaining parts taken from reference TRBV7-9 and TRBJ2-3, reads DTGVSQNPRHKITKRGQNVTFRCDPISEHNRLYWYRQTLGQGPEFLTYFQNEAQLEKSRLLSDRFSAERPKGSFSTLEIQRTEQGDSAMYLCASSWGQSADTQYFGPGTRLTVL.

This clonotype was detected many times. The chain recombines TRBV3-1 with TRBJ1-2; possible D gene TRBD1, 6 bases. Trimming stripped 4 bases from V and 5 bases from J, with 17 bases between. Looked up from germline, CDR1 is LGHDT and CDR2 is YNNKEL (reference sequence). This CDR3 spans 15 amino acids. CDR3: CASSRMAGEGYGYTF. The CDR3 DNA sequence: TGTGCCAGCAGCCGGATGGCAGGGGAAGGATATGGCTACACCTTC. The entire variable domain, with the rest obtained from reference TRBV3-1 and TRBJ1-2, is as follows: DTAVSQTPKYLVTQMGNDKSIKCEQNLGHDTMYWYKQDSKKFLKIMFSYNNKELIINETVPNRFSPKSPDKAHLNLHINSLELGDSAVYFCASSRMAGEGYGYTFGSGTRLTVV.

This clonotype was seen many times. The chain couples TRBV18 to TRBJ1-5; D remains ambiguous. The V end was cut by 3 bases, the J end by 0 bases, with 6 bases between. CDR1 is KGHSH, CDR2 LQKENI, per germline. This CDR3 has 14 residues. CDR3 sequence reads: CASSPFDSNQPQHF. CDR3 nucleotides: TGTGCCAGCTCACCGTTCGATAGCAATCAGCCCCAGCATTTT.

This clonotype was found many times. The chain combines TRBV20-1 with TRBJ2-1, with D possibly TRBD2 on 6 matching bases. The CDR3 consists of 16 residues. V lost 0 bases and J lost 1, with 13 bases in between. CDR1 is DFQATT and CDR2 is SNEGSKA in the germline V gene (reference sequence). The DNA of the CDR3 is TGCAGTGCTAGAGATGGGGGAGCGGGTTCCTACAATGAGCAGTTCTTC. As protein: CSARDGGAGSYNEQFF.

This clonotype has a count of ten or more. This chain links TRBV2 with TRBJ2-5; D is possibly TRBD1 (5 bases). The CDR3 is 12 amino acids. V lost 7 bases and J lost 1, with 7 bases in between. Germline V gene data show CDR1 as SNHLY and CDR2 as FYNNEI. The CDR3 nucleotides are TGTGCCAGCATTGGGGCCCAAGAGACCCAGTACTTC. This sequence encodes CASIGAQETQYF.

This clonotype was seen at least ten times. This chain joins TRBV11-2 and TRBJ2-2; 9 positions match TRBD2. From germline, CDR1 is SGHAT and CDR2 FQNNGV. Losses at the gene ends were 3 bases for V and 4 bases for J; bases not matched to a gene: 6. The CDR3 covers 16 residues. The DNA for the CDR3 is TGTGCCAGCAGCTTCGTGGTAGCGGGGGCCACCGGGGAGCTGTTTTTT. Translating it yields CASSFVVAGATGELFF.

This clonotype was seen at least ten times. This chain joins TRBV7-8 and TRBJ2-1; a weak D match, TRBD1 (6 bases). From germline, CDR1 is SGHVS and CDR2 FQNEAQ. V lost 1 base, J lost 4 bases, and 14 bases lay in between. CDR3 size: 16 residues. CDR3 nucleotide sequence: TGTGCCAGCAGCTTAGAATCAGGGACACCGTACAATGAGCAGTTCTTC. Amino acids: CASSLESGTPYNEQFF.

This clonotype was observed at least ten times. This chain joins TRBV7-9 and TRBJ2-3; TRBD1 matches 8 bases. The CDR3 length is 15 residues. The J segment lost 2 bases and the V segment lost 5 bases, leaving 6 bases of the junction unmatched. CDR1 SEHNR and CDR2 FQNEAQ come from the germline V gene (reference sequence). The CDR3: CASSLGQAFTDTQYF. For the CDR3, the DNA is TGTGCCAGCAGCCTGGGACAGGCCTTCACAGATACGCAGTATTTT.

There are many counts of this clonotype. This chain uses TRBV20-1 with TRBJ2-1; tentatively, D is TRBD2 (5 bases). Between the trimmed V and J ends, which lost 6 bases and 7 bases, there was a span of 13 bases. This CDR3 comprises 12 residues. Germline loops: CDR1 DFQATT, CDR2 SNEGSKA (reference sequence). The CDR3 sequence is CSAGPGRNEQFF. Written as DNA, the CDR3 is TGCAGTGCCGGCCCGGGGAGAAATGAGCAGTTCTTC.

This clonotype came up many times. The rearrangement links TRBV20-1 to TRBJ2-7; D is possibly TRBD1 (6 bases). Germline lookup yields CDR1 DFQATT and CDR2 SNEGSKA (reference sequence). V lost 0 bases and J lost 0, with 12 bases in between. This CDR3 is built from 15 residues. Here the CDR3 reads CSARDSGQISYEQYF. In nucleotides, the CDR3 is TGCAGTGCTAGAGATTCTGGACAGATCTCCTACGAGCAGTACTTC.

The sample holds one count of this clonotype. J is TRBJ2-7 and V is TRBV20-1; D gene unclear. The germline CDR1 and CDR2 sequences are DFQATT and SNEGSKA (reference sequence). The ends were cut back, 6 bases at V and 2 bases at J, with 11 bases in the middle. The CDR3 has 12 amino acids. CDR3 protein: CSARAGTYEQYF. The CDR3, as DNA: TGCAGTGCCCGAGCAGGAACCTACGAGCAGTACTTC.

This clonotype has ten or more counts. CDR3 in DNA: TGTGCCTGGAGTGTAACGAAAGGGACAGGGTATAATTCACCCCTCCACTTT. Protein product: CAWSVTKGTGYNSPLHF. The chain combines TRBV30 with TRBJ1-6; 9 bases fit TRBD1. CDR1 and CDR2 (germline): GTSNPN, SVGIG (reference sequence). Germline trimming cut 0 bases from V and 4 bases from J; bases unmatched to any gene: 7. The length of the CDR3 is 17 residues.

This clonotype has a count of ten or more. CDR3 sequence: CASTRDRANTEAFF. The CDR3 bases are TGCGCCAGCACTAGGGACAGGGCCAACACTGAAGCTTTCTTT. This chain uses TRBV5-1 with TRBJ1-1, with 9 positions matching TRBD1. Losses at the gene ends were 6 bases for V and 2 bases for J; bases not matched to a gene: 5. Germline lookup yields CDR1 SGHRS and CDR2 YFSETQ. This CDR3 has 14 amino acids.

CDR3 protein: CASSVGQGIYEQYF. For the CDR3, the DNA is TGTGCCAGCAGCGTAGGACAGGGGATATACGAGCAGTACTTC. The chain links TRBV9 to TRBJ2-7, with 8 bases lining up with TRBD1. Per the germline V gene, CDR1 is SGDLS and CDR2 is YYNGEE. Trimming took 0 bases from V and 4 from J; bases not matched to a gene: 3. The length of the CDR3 is 14 residues.

This clonotype was seen many times. V and J are TRBV5-4 and TRBJ2-7; a weak D match, TRBD1 (6 bases). CDR1 SGHNT and CDR2 YYREEE come from the germline V gene (reference sequence). The germline V and J ends were trimmed by 0 bases and 5 bases, with 18 bases remaining between them. There are 16 residues in the CDR3. CDR3 sequence reads: CASSLGMQGTAHEQYF. The CDR3 DNA reads as TGTGCCAGCAGCTTGGGTATGCAGGGGACGGCACACGAGCAGTACTTC. Full variable domain (missing parts from reference TRBV5-4 and TRBJ2-7): ETGVTQSPTHLIKTRGQQVTLRCSSQSGHNTVSWYQQALGQGPQFIFQYYREEENGRGNFPPRFSGLQFPNYSSELNVNALELDDSALYLCASSLGMQGTAHEQYFGPGTRLTVT.